This passage covers 31 T cell receptor beta chains from one sample sequenced in a study of blood T cell repertoires in COVID-19. Sequencing used immunoSEQ multiplex PCR; TCRdb keeps in-frame clones, though not all of them. The table has approximately 170,000 clones, approximately 81% seen once. The sample was peripheral blood. The receptors were gathered from a woman older than 75 with active or convalescent COVID-19.

The chain joins TRBV7-9 to TRBJ1-4; possible D gene TRBD1, 5 bases. From germline, CDR1 is SEHNR and CDR2 FQNEAQ (reference sequence). Trimming left V 0 bases short and J 6 bases short, with 11 bases between. The CDR3 is made up of 15 amino acids. Here the CDR3 reads CASSLAWGEDEKLFF. The CDR3, as DNA: TGTGCCAGCAGCTTAGCTTGGGGCGAGGATGAAAAACTGTTTTTT.

The J gene is TRBJ1-1, the V gene TRBV6-6; D remains unclear. V was trimmed by 2 bases and J by 8 bases, leaving 12 bases between them. Looked up from germline, CDR1 is MNHNY and CDR2 is SVGAGI (reference sequence). The CDR3 runs 13 residues. The CDR3 DNA follows: TGTGCCAGCAGTTACCTAACCGCCCGCGAAGCTTTCTTT. Protein product: CASSYLTAREAFF.

J is TRBJ1-2 and V is TRBV2, with TRBD1 matching over 7 bases. Germline values: CDR1 SNHLY, CDR2 FYNNEI. The CDR3 consists of 16 residues. The V segment lost 2 bases and the J segment 4 bases; nucleotides outside the gene matches: 10. CDR3 protein: CASSEWDSGQLYGYTF. CDR3 coding DNA: TGTGCCAGCAGTGAATGGGATTCGGGACAGCTCTATGGCTACACCTTC.

The rearrangement uses TRBV7-9 and TRBJ2-7; 9 bases fit TRBD1. The trim removed 5 bases at V and 6 bases at J, leaving 14 bases unmatched. Germline loops: CDR1 SEHNR, CDR2 FQNEAQ (reference sequence). The CDR3 contains 16 residues. The CDR3 coding sequence is TGTGCCAGCAGCCTTCATCCCGGGACAGGGTTTTCCGAGCAGTACTTC. Translation gives CASSLHPGTGFSEQYF.

The chain uses TRBV6-5 and TRBJ2-3; TRBD2 matches at 7 bases. Germline trimming cut 6 bases from V and 1 base from J; bases unmatched to any gene: 4. Germline values: CDR1 MNHEY, CDR2 SVGAGI. The CDR3 runs 14 residues. The CDR3 DNA reads TGTGCCAGCAGAGTGGGAGGGGGCACAGATACGCAGTATTTT. This sequence encodes CASRVGGGTDTQYF.

The V and J genes are TRBV6-5 and TRBJ1-4, with unresolved D. V dropped 2 bases and J dropped 1 base, with 2 bases sitting between them. The length of the CDR3 is 13 residues. Germline V gene data show CDR1 as MNHEY and CDR2 as SVGAGI. DNA for the CDR3: TGTGCCAGCAGTTACCTAACTAATGAAAAACTGTTTTTT. Translating it yields CASSYLTNEKLFF.

The chain links TRBV5-1 to TRBJ2-5; possible D gene TRBD2, 5 bases. V dropped 4 bases and J dropped 4 bases, with 17 bases sitting between them. Germline V gene sequence: CDR1 SGHRS, CDR2 YFSETQ. The CDR3 loop spans 15 amino acids. The CDR3 loop is CASSPPGLRGETQYF. CDR3 in DNA: TGCGCCAGCAGCCCTCCCGGCCTCCGGGGAGAGACCCAGTACTTC.

This clone was counted between two and nine times. The V and J genes are TRBV12-3 or TRBV12-4 and TRBJ2-1; tentative D call: TRBD1 (5 bases). This CDR3 contains 12 residues. V dropped 5 bases and J dropped 8 bases, with 10 bases sitting between them. CDR3: CASSVTVHEQFF. CDR3 coding DNA: TGTGCCAGCAGTGTGACAGTTCATGAGCAGTTCTTC.

The gene calls are TRBV13 and TRBJ2-2; D is ambiguous. The germline V gene has CDR1 PRHDT and CDR2 FYEKMQ (reference sequence). Trimming took off 3 bases at V and 1 base at J, with 6 bases between the two ends. The CDR3 has 14 residues. The DNA of the CDR3 is TGTGCCAGCAGCTTGGGCAAGAACACCGGGGAGCTGTTTTTT. Translation gives CASSLGKNTGELFF. The full variable domain, rest sourced from reference TRBV13 and TRBJ2-2, is AAGVIQSPRHLIKEKRETATLKCYPIPRHDTVYWYQQGPGQDPQFLISFYEKMQSDKGSIPDRFSAQQFSDYHSELNMSSLELGDSALYFCASSLGKNTGELFFGEGSRLTVL.

A single count supports this clone. This chain connects TRBV24-1 to TRBJ2-5; the D gene is possibly TRBD2 (6 bases). CDR3 length: 15 residues. Germline values: CDR1 KGHDR, CDR2 SFDVKD. With 4 bases removed from V and 5 bases from J, the gap between germline ends came to 16 bases. CDR3 coding DNA: TGTGCCACCAGTGACCCCCGGGACGCGGGGGAGACCCAGTACTTC. This sequence encodes CATSDPRDAGETQYF.

V gene TRBV7-6 combines with J gene TRBJ2-7; no clear D. The CDR3 sequence is 14 residues long. Trimming stripped 5 bases from V and 3 bases from J, with 14 bases between. CDR1 SGHVS and CDR2 FNYEAQ come from the germline V gene. This chain's CDR3 is CASSDLLENYEQYF. The CDR3, as DNA: TGTGCCAGCAGCGACTTATTGGAGAACTACGAGCAGTACTTC.

This clone came up a few times. The rearrangement joins TRBV7-9 to TRBJ2-7; 9 bases match TRBD2. Trimming cost V 4 bases and J 2 bases; bases outside gene matches: 18. The germline CDR1 and CDR2 sequences are SEHNR and FQNEAQ (reference sequence). CDR3 length equals 19 residues. The CDR3 coding sequence is TGTGCCAGCAGCTCAGCTCCAGGCCTCCGGACTAGCGAGACCTACGAGCAGTACTTC. Protein product: CASSSAPGLRTSETYEQYF.

V is TRBV28 and J is TRBJ1-1; no definite D call. Germline CDR1 is MDHEN and CDR2 is SYDVKM. This CDR3 has 13 residues. V was cut by 5 bases and J by 4 bases, with 11 bases left in between. The CDR3 DNA is TGTGCCAGCAGTCTCGACTTGGCCACTGAAGCTTTCTTT. It is translated as CASSLDLATEAFF.

This chain connects TRBV7-2 to TRBJ2-3; no clear D. V was clipped by 2 bases and J by 4 bases, with 7 bases between them. CDR1 SGHTA and CDR2 FQGNSA come from the germline V gene. This CDR3 is built from 13 residues. CDR3 protein: CASSLYSSDTQYF. The CDR3 bases are TGTGCCAGCAGCTTATACTCATCAGATACGCAGTATTTT.

V is TRBV18 and J is TRBJ1-5; possibly TRBD1 for D (6 bases). The germline gives CDR1 KGHSH, CDR2 LQKENI. V lost 3 bases and J lost 2, with 11 bases in between. The CDR3 totals 15 residues. CDR3 in amino acids: CASSPTGMGNQPQHF. CDR3 nucleotides: TGTGCCAGCTCACCCACAGGGATGGGCAATCAGCCCCAGCATTTT.

V usage is TRBV4-1 and J usage is TRBJ2-1, with 10 bases lining up with TRBD2. The germline CDR1 and CDR2 sequences are MGHRA and YSYEKL. The CDR3 runs 18 residues. J was trimmed by 4 bases and V by 0 bases; bases with no gene match: 9. CDR3 sequence reads: CASSQDWASGSSYNEQFF. The DNA of the CDR3 is TGCGCCAGCAGCCAAGATTGGGCTAGCGGGAGTAGTTACAATGAGCAGTTCTTC.

The chain joins TRBV6-6 to TRBJ2-7; TRBD1 agrees at 8 bases. After removal of 2 bases from V and 6 bases from J, the junction contained 6 bases not matched to a gene. CDR1 is MNHNY, CDR2 SVGAGI, per germline (reference sequence). CDR3 length: 14 residues. CDR3 DNA sequence: TGTGCCAGCAGTTACGGGACAGGCCGTAGCGAGCAGTACTTC. Translating gives CASSYGTGRSEQYF.

This clone has a single count. The genes are TRBV6-1 and TRBJ1-2; D is perhaps TRBD1 (6 bases). Trimming removed 0 bases at V and 2 bases at J, with 10 bases between. Germline V gene data show CDR1 as MNHNS and CDR2 as SASEGT. The CDR3 is 15 amino acids. The CDR3 region is CASSEARDTNYGYTF. As DNA, the CDR3 is TGTGCCAGCAGTGAAGCAAGGGACACGAACTATGGCTACACCTTC.

The chain combines TRBV2 with TRBJ2-1; the match to TRBD2 covers 8 bases. CDR3 size: 17 residues. The V segment lost 7 bases and the J segment 0 bases; nucleotides outside the gene matches: 11. The germline gives CDR1 SNHLY, CDR2 FYNNEI. CDR3 DNA: TGTGCCAGCATTTCTAGCGGGCGACAAAGCTCCTACAATGAGCAGTTCTTC. Translated, it gives CASISSGRQSSYNEQFF.

The chain recombines TRBV19 with TRBJ2-7; D not certain. V lost 2 bases, J lost 6 bases, and 14 bases lay in between. This CDR3 is 14 amino acids long. Germline loops: CDR1 LNHDA, CDR2 SQIVND (reference sequence). The CDR3 region is CASSITTLTGEQYF. In DNA form, the CDR3 reads TGTGCCAGTAGTATAACTACACTGACGGGCGAGCAGTACTTC.

This clone was recorded a few times. The chain has TRBV6-5 and TRBJ1-2; D is perhaps TRBD1 (6 bases). Germline lookup yields CDR1 MNHEY and CDR2 SVGAGI. The V end was cut by 7 bases, the J end by 3 bases, with 18 bases between. The CDR3 has 15 amino acids. DNA of the CDR3: TGTGCCAGCACGCGACGGGGGGGCGCTGACTATGGCTACACCTTC. This sequence encodes CASTRRGGADYGYTF.

The CDR3 region has the DNA TGTGCCAGCTCACTGGCCACGGAGAATCCATACGAGCAGTACTTC. This translates into CASSLATENPYEQYF. The V gene is TRBV18, the J gene TRBJ2-7; no reliable D call. The CDR3 length is 15 residues. The germline V and J ends were trimmed by 4 bases and 4 bases, with 17 bases remaining between them. Germline V gene data show CDR1 as KGHSH and CDR2 as LQKENI.

V is TRBV7-8 and J is TRBJ1-2, with 10 bases that match TRBD1. The CDR3 totals 15 residues. CDR1 is SGHVS and CDR2 is FQNEAQ in the germline V gene. Losses at the gene ends were 4 bases for V and 3 bases for J; bases not matched to a gene: 5. DNA for the CDR3: TGTGCCAGCAGCTCCCGGGACAGGGGTGACTATGGCTACACCTTC. It translates to CASSSRDRGDYGYTF. The full variable domain, with the rest looked up from reference TRBV7-8 and TRBJ1-2, is GAGVSQSPRYKVAKRGQDVALRCDPISGHVSLFWYQQALGQGPEFLTYFQNEAQLDKSGLPSDRFFAERPEGSVSTLKIQRTQQEDSAVYLCASSSRDRGDYGYTFGSGTRLTVV.

V usage is TRBV19 and J usage is TRBJ2-3; D not resolved. This CDR3 spans 13 amino acids. Trimming left V 1 base short and J 3 bases short, with 5 bases between. Germline V gene lookup returns CDR1 LNHDA and CDR2 SQIVND (reference sequence). CDR3 region: CASSIGSTDTQYF. The CDR3 DNA reads TGTGCCAGTAGTATAGGTTCAACAGATACGCAGTATTTT.

This clone has just one count. V is TRBV6-2 or TRBV6-3 and J is TRBJ2-5; possible D gene TRBD2, 6 bases. The CDR3 is 14 residues long. V lost 2 bases and J 4 bases, leaving 11 bases between the germline ends. The germline CDR1 and CDR2 sequences are MNHEY and SVGEGT. The CDR3 reads CASSYAREVETQYF. The DNA for the CDR3 is TGTGCCAGCAGTTACGCTAGGGAGGTAGAGACCCAGTACTTC.

This clone was observed a handful of times. The chain is built from TRBV6-1 and TRBJ1-6, with 7 nucleotides matching TRBD1. Looked up from germline, CDR1 is MNHNS and CDR2 is SASEGT. Germline trimming cut 3 bases from V and 10 bases from J; bases unmatched to any gene: 6. The CDR3 covers 14 residues. The CDR3: CASSDNRGSSPLHF. DNA for the CDR3: TGTGCCAGCAGTGACAACAGGGGATCGTCACCCCTCCACTTT.

The chain combines TRBV5-1 with TRBJ1-4, with TRBD1 matching 7 bases. V lost 4 bases and J lost 5; bases outside the gene matches: 8. The germline gives CDR1 SGHRS, CDR2 YFSETQ. The CDR3 loop spans 15 amino acids. The CDR3 here is CASSRIQGTNEKLFF. CDR3 coding DNA: TGCGCCAGCAGCCGGATACAGGGGACGAATGAAAAACTGTTTTTT. The whole variable domain, filled in from reference TRBV5-1 and TRBJ1-4, reads KAGVTQTPRYLIKTRGQQVTLSCSPISGHRSVSWYQQTPGQGLQFLFEYFSETQRNKGNFPGRFSGRQFSNSRSEMNVSTLELGDSALYLCASSRIQGTNEKLFFGSGTQLSVL.

The chain carries TRBV5-4 and TRBJ1-1; 10 nucleotides match TRBD1. The trim removed 4 bases at V and 0 bases at J, leaving 12 bases unmatched. In germline, CDR1 is SGHNT, CDR2 YYREEE (reference sequence). This CDR3 region has 18 residues. The DNA of the CDR3 is TGTGCCAGCAGCCCCCGGGACAGGGGACCGCTTATGAACACTGAAGCTTTCTTT. Protein sequence: CASSPRDRGPLMNTEAFF.

On this clone itself: Other DNA sequences from this sample encode an identical CDR3 as well. The V call is TRBV9, the J call TRBJ2-5; maybe TRBD2 (5 bases). The germline CDR1 and CDR2 sequences are SGDLS and YYNGEE. CDR3 length: 15 residues. Trimming pared 0 bases from V and 2 bases from J, leaving 11 bases between. The CDR3, as DNA: TGTGCCAGCAGCGTAGGTTTAGCGTTACAAGAGACCCAGTACTTC. It specifies CASSVGLALQETQYF.

This clone has a handful of counts. The V and J genes are TRBV6-5 and TRBJ1-4; a possible D gene is TRBD1 (5 bases). Per germline, CDR1 MNHEY and CDR2 SVGAGI. The CDR3 has 15 amino acids. The V and J ends lost 0 bases and 5 bases respectively, with 10 bases between them. CDR3 loop: CASSYSRDGNEKLFF. The DNA for the CDR3 is TGTGCCAGCAGTTACTCGCGGGACGGGAATGAAAAACTGTTTTTT.

The chain employs TRBV28 and TRBJ1-1, with 9 bases matching TRBD1. Germline V gives CDR1 MDHEN, CDR2 SYDVKM. J lost 5 bases, V lost 6 bases, and 4 bases had no gene match. The CDR3 spans 13 residues. CDR3 protein: CASRGQGETEAFF. CDR3 DNA: TGTGCCAGCAGGGGACAGGGTGAAACTGAAGCTTTCTTT.